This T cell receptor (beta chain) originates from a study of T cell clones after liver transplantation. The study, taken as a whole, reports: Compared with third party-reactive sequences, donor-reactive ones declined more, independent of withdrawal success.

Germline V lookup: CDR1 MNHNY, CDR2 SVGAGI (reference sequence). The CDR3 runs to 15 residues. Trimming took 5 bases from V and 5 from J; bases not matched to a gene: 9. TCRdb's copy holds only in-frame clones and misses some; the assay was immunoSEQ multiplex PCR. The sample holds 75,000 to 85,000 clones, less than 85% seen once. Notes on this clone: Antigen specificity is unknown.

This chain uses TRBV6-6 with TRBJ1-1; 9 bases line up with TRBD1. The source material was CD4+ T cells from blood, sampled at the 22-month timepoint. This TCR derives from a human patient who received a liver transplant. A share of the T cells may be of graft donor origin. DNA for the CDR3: TGTGCCAGCAGTCCCGCCGGGACAGGGTGGACTGAAGCTTTCTTT. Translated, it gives CASSPAGTGWTEAFF.